These 17 T cell receptor beta chains share one sample of origin, sequenced in a study of cytomegalovirus exposure and HLA in healthy donors. This PCR relied on a set of 60 Vbeta primers and 13 Jbeta primers. Produced via immunoSEQ multiplex PCR; TCRdb's table is partial and in-frame only. The profile shows 100,000 or so clones, 78% of them singletons. Sequencing was done on a sample of PBMCs. These receptors were obtained from a male donor in good health and CMV-seronegative.

J is TRBJ2-5 and V is TRBV5-1; TRBD1 matches 7 bases. Germline trimming cut 3 bases from V and 2 bases from J; bases unmatched to any gene: 4. The CDR3 covers 14 residues. Germline CDR1 and CDR2: SGHRS and YFSETQ. CDR3 residues: CASSSAGGQETQYF. The CDR3 region has the DNA TGCGCCAGCAGCTCGGCAGGGGGACAAGAGACCCAGTACTTC.

This sequence joins TRBV29-1 and TRBJ2-5; D is possibly TRBD2 (6 bases). CDR1 SQVTM and CDR2 ANQGSEA come from the germline V gene. The CDR3 loop spans 14 amino acids. V was cut by 4 bases and J by 4 bases, with 16 bases left in between. The CDR3: CSVARGGLGETQYF. The CDR3 region has the DNA TGCAGCGTTGCCCGAGGAGGGCTCGGAGAGACCCAGTACTTC.

The genes are TRBV18 and TRBJ2-1; 11 bases are a match to TRBD1. The CDR3 is 15 residues long. In germline, CDR1 is KGHSH, CDR2 LQKENI. Trimming removed 5 bases from V and 2 bases from J; junction bases left unmatched: 2. CDR3 sequence reads: CASSAGQGAYNEQFF. The CDR3 bases are TGTGCCAGCTCAGCGGGACAGGGGGCCTACAATGAGCAGTTCTTC.

The genes are TRBV30 and TRBJ1-3, with a tentative D call TRBD1 (5 bases). The V gene's germline CDR1 is GTSNPN and CDR2 SVGIG (reference sequence). The CDR3 is 15 residues long. Trimming removed 3 bases from V and 2 bases from J, with 14 bases in between. CDR3 in amino acids: CAWRLTGFTGNTIYF. The CDR3 DNA follows: TGTGCCTGGAGGCTTACAGGCTTCACTGGAAACACCATATATTTT.

DNA for the CDR3: TGTGCCAGCAGCCCGGGGGGGGCCCAAGAGACCCAGTACTTC. Its protein is CASSPGGAQETQYF. The genes are TRBV5-5 and TRBJ2-5; 8 bases fit TRBD2. The CDR3 loop spans 14 amino acids. Germline V gene data show CDR1 as SGHKS and CDR2 as YYEKEE (reference sequence). With V trimmed by 4 bases and J by 1 base, 3 bases remained unmatched. Looking up the rest from reference TRBV5-5 and TRBJ2-5 gives the full variable domain: DAGVTQSPTHLIKTRGQQVTLRCSPISGHKSVSWYQQVLGQGPQFIFQYYEKEERGRGNFPDRFSARQFPNYSSELNVNALLLGDSALYLCASSPGGAQETQYFGPGTRLLVL.

This clone was seen more than once but under ten times. The CDR3 sequence: CATSTPFGPQYF. The CDR3 DNA reads as TGTGCCACCAGCACCCCTTTTGGCCCACAGTACTTC. The chain is built from TRBV15 and TRBJ2-7; no firm D call. The V gene lost 4 bases and the J gene lost 10 bases, with 14 bases spanning the gap. The CDR3 totals 12 residues. CDR1 LNHNV and CDR2 YYDKDF come from the germline V gene (reference sequence).

The rearrangement uses TRBV19 and TRBJ1-2, with 9 bases fitting TRBD1. Germline V gene sequence: CDR1 LNHDA, CDR2 SQIVND (reference sequence). V lost 3 bases to trimming and J lost 2 bases; unmatched junction nucleotides: 7. The CDR3 is 16 residues long. The CDR3: CASSMETGGPNYGYTF. CDR3 in DNA: TGTGCCAGTAGTATGGAAACAGGGGGCCCGAACTATGGCTACACCTTC.

V usage is TRBV4-3 and J usage is TRBJ1-1; D is unresolved. Germline V gene lookup returns CDR1 LGHNA and CDR2 YSLEER. Deletions cut 2 bases from V and 10 bases from J, with 14 bases between. The CDR3 totals 13 residues. The CDR3 DNA sequence: TGCGCCAGCAGCCAACGACCGTGGGAGGTAGCTTTCTTT. It is translated as CASSQRPWEVAFF.

This clone has a handful of counts. CDR3 region: CASSEGGNGNTIYF. CDR3 DNA: TGTGCCAGCAGTGAGGGGGGTAATGGAAACACCATATATTTT. The genes are TRBV6-1 and TRBJ1-3, with D possibly matching TRBD1 (5 bases). The V and J ends lost 3 bases and 3 bases respectively, with 9 bases between them. Per germline, CDR1 MNHNS and CDR2 SASEGT. This CDR3 spans 14 amino acids.

The J gene is TRBJ1-1, the V gene TRBV7-9, with D perhaps matching TRBD1 (5 bases). V lost 0 bases to trimming and J lost 2 bases, with 10 bases between them. This CDR3 is built from 15 residues. In germline, CDR1 is SEHNR, CDR2 FQNEAQ (reference sequence). The CDR3 bases are TGTGCCAGCAGCTTAGCAGCAGGGAAAAACACTGAAGCTTTCTTT. This codes for CASSLAAGKNTEAFF.

The V call is TRBV2, the J call TRBJ1-4, with 9 bases that match TRBD1. The CDR3 length is 13 residues. CDR1 is SNHLY, CDR2 FYNNEI, per germline. Losses at the gene ends were 10 bases for V and 5 bases for J; bases not matched to a gene: 5. The CDR3 sequence: CATSGTGNEKLFF. DNA for the CDR3: TGTGCCACCTCCGGGACAGGGAATGAAAAACTGTTTTTT.

This clone was observed a single time. V is TRBV19 and J is TRBJ1-2, with D possibly TRBD1 on 5 matching bases. Trimming shortened V by 11 bases and J by 7 bases, and 20 bases separated the two germline ends. This CDR3 spans 13 amino acids. CDR1 is LNHDA, CDR2 SQIVND, per germline (reference sequence). This chain's CDR3 is CAGRAGTFSGYTF. Here the CDR3 DNA reads TGTGCCGGACGAGCGGGGACTTTTAGTGGCTACACCTTC.

The chain combines TRBV27 with TRBJ2-7; the match to TRBD2 covers 14 bases. This CDR3 comprises 18 residues. The germline V gene encodes CDR1 MNHEY and CDR2 SMNVEV (reference sequence). The trim removed 4 bases at V and 4 bases at J, leaving 12 bases unmatched. This CDR3 is CASSSTGTSGRRRYEQYF. The CDR3 nucleotides are TGTGCCAGCAGTTCAACCGGGACTAGCGGGAGAAGGAGATACGAGCAGTACTTC.

The genes are TRBV7-3 and TRBJ2-7, with TRBD2 matching over 7 bases. CDR1 is SGHTA, CDR2 FQGTGA, per germline. The ends lost 0 bases at V and 6 bases at J; junction bases unmatched: 8. This CDR3 comprises 15 residues. The CDR3 coding sequence is TGTGCCAGCAGCTTAACTCCCCAGGGAGGGTCCGAGCAGTACTTC. Its protein is CASSLTPQGGSEQYF.

The V and J genes are TRBV6-6 and TRBJ1-1; D call uncertain. Per germline, CDR1 MNHNY and CDR2 SVGAGI (reference sequence). The CDR3 spans 11 residues. Trimming removed 7 bases at V and 2 bases at J, with 5 bases between. In nucleotides, the CDR3 is TGTGCCAGCACCCTTAACACTGAAGCTTTCTTT. It is translated as CASTLNTEAFF.

This rearrangement joins TRBV5-1 to TRBJ2-5; 7 bases agree with TRBD2. The V gene's germline CDR1 is SGHRS and CDR2 YFSETQ. The CDR3 runs 13 residues. The ends lost 7 bases at V and 5 bases at J; junction bases unmatched: 8. The CDR3 region is CASSGAGRETQYF. The CDR3 DNA is TGCGCCAGCTCCGGAGCGGGAAGGGAGACCCAGTACTTC.

The chain combines TRBV6-6 with TRBJ1-3, with D uncertain. V lost 2 bases and J 0 bases, leaving 11 bases between the germline ends. Germline V gene lookup returns CDR1 MNHNY and CDR2 SVGAGI (reference sequence). This CDR3 region has 16 residues. This CDR3 is CASSYGEANSGNTIYF. The DNA of the CDR3 is TGTGCCAGCAGTTACGGGGAGGCCAACTCTGGAAACACCATATATTTT.